This TCR beta chain was profiled in a study of cytomegalovirus exposure and HLA in healthy donors. Vbeta (60) and Jbeta (13) primers were used in the PCR. Here immunoSEQ multiplex PCR was the method, and the copy in TCRdb shows in-frame clones only, minus some. Of approximately 95,000 clones in the sample, approximately 81% were seen once. In the case of this clone: Its antigen is as yet unknown.

General study findings and limits: Later analysis identified a missense DCLRE1C variant that was linked to TCR beta V- and J-gene trimming. In a later analysis, at a false discovery rate of 0.05, 15,000 to 20,000 TCR beta sequences matched HLA alleles.

CDR3 length: 13 amino acids. Regarding donors, all were healthy bone marrow donors. The chain joins TRBV21-1 to TRBJ2-7; the D call in the table, TRBD2, was not verified against the DNA. TRBV21-1 is a pseudogene locus. This TCR was sampled from a woman in her seventies in good health and CMV-seropositive. Input material: PBMCs. The CDR3 bases are TGTGCCAGCAGCACCCACCTAGGCAGCGAGCAGTACTTC. Translation: CASSTHLGSEQYF.